This T cell receptor (beta chain) was profiled in a study of CD8 T cells in ankylosing spondylitis. This clonotype appeared a few times. Its antigen is as yet unknown. Study-wide results and caveats: Ankylosing spondylitis blood seemed to carry a telltale TCR beta motif made of fewer than 10 highly homologous variants.

This CDR3 spans 15 amino acids. CDR1 and CDR2 from the germline V gene are SGHRS and YFSETQ. V lost 0 bases and J lost 0, with 9 bases in between. A quantitative 5'-RACE method, one with molecular barcodes, was used to make TCR beta libraries. From the 5' RACE reads, TCRdb called clonotypes with MiXCR, one entry per CDR3 protein. The sample comprises some 840,000 distinct CDR3 sequences, approximately 10% of which are singletons, and roughly 0.51% rests with the top ten. This clonotype originated in a male donor with ankylosing spondylitis. The specimen was blood, either unsorted or a sorted T cell fraction (not recorded which). This chain links TRBV5-1 with TRBJ1-2; D perhaps matches TRBD1 (5 bases). CDR3 in DNA: TGCGCCAGCAGCTTGGTTCAGGGTGCTAACTATGGCTACACCTTC. This codes for CASSLVQGANYGYTF.